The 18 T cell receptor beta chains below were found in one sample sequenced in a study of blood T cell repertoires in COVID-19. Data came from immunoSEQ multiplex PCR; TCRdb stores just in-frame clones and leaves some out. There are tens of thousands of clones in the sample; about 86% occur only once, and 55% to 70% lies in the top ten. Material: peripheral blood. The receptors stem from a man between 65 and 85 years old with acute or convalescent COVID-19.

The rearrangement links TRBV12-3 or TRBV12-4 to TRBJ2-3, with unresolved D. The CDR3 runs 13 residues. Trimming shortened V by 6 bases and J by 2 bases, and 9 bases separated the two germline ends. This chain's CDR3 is CASRSAFTDTQYF. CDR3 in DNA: TGTGCCAGCAGGAGCGCCTTCACAGATACGCAGTATTTT.

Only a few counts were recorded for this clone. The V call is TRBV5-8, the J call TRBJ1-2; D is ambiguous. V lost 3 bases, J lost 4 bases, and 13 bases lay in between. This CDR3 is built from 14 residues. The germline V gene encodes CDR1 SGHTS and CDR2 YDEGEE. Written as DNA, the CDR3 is TGTGCCAGCAGCTGGGGAGAAACCTTCTATGGCTACACCTTC. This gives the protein CASSWGETFYGYTF.

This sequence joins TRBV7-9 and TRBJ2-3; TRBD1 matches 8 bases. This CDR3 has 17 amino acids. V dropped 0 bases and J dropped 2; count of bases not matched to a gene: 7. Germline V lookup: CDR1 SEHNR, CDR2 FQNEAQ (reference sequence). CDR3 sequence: CASSLALQGAYTDTQYF. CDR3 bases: TGTGCCAGCAGCTTAGCGCTGCAGGGGGCCTACACAGATACGCAGTATTTT. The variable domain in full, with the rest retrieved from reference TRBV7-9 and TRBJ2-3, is DTGVSQNPRHKITKRGQNVTFRCDPISEHNRLYWYRQTLGQGPEFLTYFQNEAQLEKSRLLSDRFSAERPKGSFSTLEIQRTEQGDSAMYLCASSLALQGAYTDTQYFGPGTRLTVL.

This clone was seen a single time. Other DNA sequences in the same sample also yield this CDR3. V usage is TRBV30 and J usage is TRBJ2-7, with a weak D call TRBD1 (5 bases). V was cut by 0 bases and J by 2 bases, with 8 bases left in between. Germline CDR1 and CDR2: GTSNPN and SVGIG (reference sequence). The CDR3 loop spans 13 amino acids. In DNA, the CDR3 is TGTGCCTGGAGTGTAGGACAAACCTACGAGCAGTACTTC. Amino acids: CAWSVGQTYEQYF.

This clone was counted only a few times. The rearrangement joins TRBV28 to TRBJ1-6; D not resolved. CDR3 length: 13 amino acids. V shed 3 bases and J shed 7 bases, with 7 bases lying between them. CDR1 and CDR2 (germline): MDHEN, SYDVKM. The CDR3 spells CASSFSGNSPLHF. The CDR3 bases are TGTGCCAGCAGTTTCAGCGGGAATTCACCCCTCCACTTT.

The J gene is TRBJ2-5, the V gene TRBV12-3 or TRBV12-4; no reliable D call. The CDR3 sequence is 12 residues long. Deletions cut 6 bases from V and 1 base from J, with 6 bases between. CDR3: CASSRIQETQYF. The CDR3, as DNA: TGTGCCAGCAGCAGGATCCAAGAGACCCAGTACTTC.

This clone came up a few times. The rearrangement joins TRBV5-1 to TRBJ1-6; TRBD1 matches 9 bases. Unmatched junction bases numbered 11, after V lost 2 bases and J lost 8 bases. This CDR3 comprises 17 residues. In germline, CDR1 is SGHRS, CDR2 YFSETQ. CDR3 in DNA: TGCGCCAGCAGCTTCGGGACAGGGTATGATTTGGATTCACCCCTCCACTTT. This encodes CASSFGTGYDLDSPLHF.

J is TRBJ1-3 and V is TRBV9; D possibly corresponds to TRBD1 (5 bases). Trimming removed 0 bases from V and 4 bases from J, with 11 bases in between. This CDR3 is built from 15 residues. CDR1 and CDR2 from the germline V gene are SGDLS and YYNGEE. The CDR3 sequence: CASSVAGGDGNTIYF. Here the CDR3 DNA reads TGTGCCAGCAGCGTAGCTGGAGGGGACGGAAACACCATATATTTT.

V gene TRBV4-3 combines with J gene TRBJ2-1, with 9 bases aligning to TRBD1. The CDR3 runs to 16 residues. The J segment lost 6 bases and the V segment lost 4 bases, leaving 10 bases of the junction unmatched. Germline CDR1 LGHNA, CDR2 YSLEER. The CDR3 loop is CASSRTGGWGGNEQFF. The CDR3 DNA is TGCGCCAGCAGCCGTACAGGGGGCTGGGGGGGCAATGAGCAGTTCTTC.

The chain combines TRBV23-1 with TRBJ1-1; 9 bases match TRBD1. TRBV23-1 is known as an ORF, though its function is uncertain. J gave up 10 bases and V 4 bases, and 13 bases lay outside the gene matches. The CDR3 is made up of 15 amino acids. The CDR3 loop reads CASSLPRGTGFAAFF. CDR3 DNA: TGCGCCAGCAGTCTACCAAGGGGGACAGGGTTTGCAGCTTTCTTT.

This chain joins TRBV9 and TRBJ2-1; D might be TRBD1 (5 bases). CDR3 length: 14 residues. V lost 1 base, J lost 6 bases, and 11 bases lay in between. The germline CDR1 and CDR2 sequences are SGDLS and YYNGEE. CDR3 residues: CASSVQGRSNEQFF. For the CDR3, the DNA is TGTGCCAGCAGCGTACAGGGAAGGTCCAATGAGCAGTTCTTC.

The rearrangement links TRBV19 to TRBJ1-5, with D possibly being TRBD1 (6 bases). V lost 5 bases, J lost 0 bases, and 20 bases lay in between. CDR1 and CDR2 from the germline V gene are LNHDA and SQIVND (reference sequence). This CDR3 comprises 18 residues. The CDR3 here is CASSPRDTWSYSNQPQHF. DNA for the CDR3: TGTGCCAGTAGTCCTCGGGACACCTGGAGTTATAGCAATCAGCCCCAGCATTTT.

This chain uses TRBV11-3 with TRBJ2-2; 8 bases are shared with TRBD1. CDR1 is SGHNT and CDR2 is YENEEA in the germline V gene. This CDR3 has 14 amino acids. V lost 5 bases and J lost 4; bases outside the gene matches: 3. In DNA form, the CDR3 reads TGTGCCAGCAGCCCCGGGACAGGCACCGGGGAGCTGTTTTTT. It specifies CASSPGTGTGELFF.

CDR3 DNA: TGTGCCATCAGCGGGACAATCATCTACGAGCAGTACTTC. It specifies CAISGTIIYEQYF. This chain uses TRBV10-3 with TRBJ2-7; a weak D match, TRBD1 (6 bases). The germline gives CDR1 ENHRY, CDR2 SYGVKD. The germline V and J ends were trimmed by 6 bases and 3 bases, with 12 bases remaining between them. The CDR3 is 13 amino acids.

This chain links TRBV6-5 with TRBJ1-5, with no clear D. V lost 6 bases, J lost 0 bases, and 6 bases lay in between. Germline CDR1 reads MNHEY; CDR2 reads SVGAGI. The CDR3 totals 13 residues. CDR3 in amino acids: CASRLYSNQPQHF. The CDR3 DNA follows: TGTGCCAGCAGACTATATAGCAATCAGCCCCAGCATTTT.

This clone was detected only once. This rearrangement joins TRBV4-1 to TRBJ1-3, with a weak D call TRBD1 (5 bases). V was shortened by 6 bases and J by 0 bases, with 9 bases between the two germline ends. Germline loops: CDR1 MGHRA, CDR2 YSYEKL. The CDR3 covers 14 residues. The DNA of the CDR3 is TGCGCCAGCAGACCGGACAACTCTGGAAACACCATATATTTT. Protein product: CASRPDNSGNTIYF.

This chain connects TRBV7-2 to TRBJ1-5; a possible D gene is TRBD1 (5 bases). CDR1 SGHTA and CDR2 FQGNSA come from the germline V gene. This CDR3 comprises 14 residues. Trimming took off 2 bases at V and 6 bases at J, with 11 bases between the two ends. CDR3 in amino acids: CASSLIVGGQPQHF. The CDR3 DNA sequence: TGTGCCAGCAGCTTAATTGTGGGGGGTCAGCCCCAGCATTTT.

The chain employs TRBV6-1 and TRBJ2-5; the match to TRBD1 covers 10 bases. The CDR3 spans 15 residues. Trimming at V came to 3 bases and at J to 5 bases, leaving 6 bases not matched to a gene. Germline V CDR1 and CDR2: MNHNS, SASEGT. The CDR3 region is CASSELGQGGETQYF. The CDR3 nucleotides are TGTGCCAGCAGTGAGTTAGGACAGGGGGGCGAGACCCAGTACTTC.